Listed below are T cell receptor beta chains from one sample, sequenced in a study of Ad26.COV2.S vaccination and SARS-CoV-2 variants. TCRdb keeps only in-frame clones here, not all; method: immunoSEQ multiplex PCR. This table has some 400,000 clones, 89% appearing once. The specimen comprised peripheral blood, sampled in a trial of Ad26.COV2.S vaccine versus placebo. All receptors derive from a person between 18 and 60 years old who received the Ad26.COV2.S COVID-19 vaccine or a placebo. Each CDR3 is given with its conserved first and last residue. Fields, in order: D gene, clone size, V gene, J gene, CDR3 protein, CDR3 DNA. A D gene is named only where the DNA matches it firmly. Some rows have no size entry. The others give once, few or many, or a class for an expanded clone.

>NA|few|TRBV24-1|TRBJ1-3
CATSDFIGNTIYF
TGTGCCACCAGTGATTTCATCGGAAACACCATATATTTT
>TRBD1|NA|TRBV7-8|TRBJ1-2
CASRPTGPVGGYTF
TGTGCCAGCAGACCGACAGGGCCAGTGGGAGGCTACACCTTC
>NA|NA|TRBV19|TRBJ1-5
CASSTTPDQPQHF
TGTGCCAGTAGTACGACGCCGGATCAGCCCCAGCATTTT
>NA|NA|TRBV19|TRBJ1-1
CASSYPPRGTEAFF
TGTGCCAGTAGTTACCCGCCCCGCGGCACTGAAGCTTTCTTT
>NA|NA|TRBV6-5|TRBJ2-5
CASTHGGGSETQYF
TGTGCCAGCACCCACGGGGGCGGGAGCGAGACCCAGTACTTC
>NA|NA|TRBV29-1|TRBJ1-5
CSVEETTRQARGPQHF
TGCAGCGTTGAAGAAACCACCCGACAGGCGCGTGGGCCCCAGCATTTT
>NA|few|TRBV7-9|TRBJ1-6
CASSRGPDNSPLHF
TGTGCCAGCAGCCGGGGACCCGATAATTCACCCCTCCACTTT
>NA|NA|TRBV14|TRBJ1-1
CASSRGWEAFF
TGTGCCAGCAGCCGTGGGTGGGAAGCTTTCTTT
>NA|NA|TRBV12-5|TRBJ2-3
CASGLQLLAGAPDTQYF
TGTGCTAGTGGACTACAATTACTAGCCGGGGCCCCAGATACGCAGTATTTT
>NA|NA|TRBV7-9|TRBJ1-4
CASSQPDGEKLFF
TGTGCCAGCAGCCAGCCGGACGGCGAAAAACTGTTTTTT
>TRBD2|NA|TRBV6-1|TRBJ2-3
CASSDGAGEADTQYF
TGTGCCAGCAGTGACGGAGCGGGAGAAGCAGATACGCAGTATTTT
>NA|NA|TRBV19|TRBJ1-5
CASSIDGNQPQHF
TGTGCCAGTAGTATAGATGGGAATCAGCCCCAGCATTTT
>NA|NA|TRBV29-1|TRBJ2-3
CSVEDRPSFSRRTDTQYF
TGCAGCGTTGAAGATAGGCCGTCCTTTAGTAGAAGGACAGATACGCAGTATTTT
>NA|NA|TRBV13|TRBJ1-3
CASSLGEVPFSGNTIYF
TGTGCCAGCAGCTTAGGGGAGGTCCCTTTCTCTGGAAACACCATATATTTT
>NA|NA|TRBV4-1|TRBJ2-2
CASRHIHGGTGELFF
TGCGCCAGTCGACACATTCATGGGGGCACCGGGGAGCTGTTTTTT
>NA|NA|TRBV4-1|TRBJ2-6
CASSQVLSGSGANVLTF
TGCGCCAGCAGCCAAGTCCTATCAGGCTCTGGGGCCAACGTCCTGACTTTC
>NA|NA|TRBV7-3|TRBJ1-2
CASSLQAQNYGYTF
TGTGCCAGCAGCTTACAGGCCCAAAACTATGGCTACACCTTC
>TRBD1|NA|TRBV7-9|TRBJ1-6
CASSARVGQGAPTLHF
TGTGCCAGCAGCGCAAGGGTAGGGCAGGGGGCTCCAACCCTCCACTTT
>NA|once|TRBV30|TRBJ2-7
CAWGDFYEQYF
TGTGCCTGGGGGGACTTCTACGAGCAGTACTTC
>TRBD2|NA|TRBV5-1|TRBJ2-2
CASSPGTSGRGGTGELFF
TGCGCCAGCAGCCCTGGGACTAGCGGGAGGGGAGGCACCGGGGAGCTGTTTTTT